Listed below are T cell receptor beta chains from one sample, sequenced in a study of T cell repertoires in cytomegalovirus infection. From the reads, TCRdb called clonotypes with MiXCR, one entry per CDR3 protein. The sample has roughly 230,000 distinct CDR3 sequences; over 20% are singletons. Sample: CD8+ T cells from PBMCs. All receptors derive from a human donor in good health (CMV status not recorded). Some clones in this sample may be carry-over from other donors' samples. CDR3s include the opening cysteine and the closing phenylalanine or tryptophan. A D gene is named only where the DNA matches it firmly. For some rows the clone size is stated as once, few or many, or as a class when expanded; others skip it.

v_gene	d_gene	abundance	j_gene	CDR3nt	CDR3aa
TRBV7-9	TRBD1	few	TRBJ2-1	TGTGCCAGCAGCTCCACAACCGGGACAGGCGAGCAGTTCTTC	CASSSTTGTGEQFF
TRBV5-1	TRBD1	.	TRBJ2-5	TGCGCCAGCAGCTTATACCAGGGGGCAAACCAAGAGACCCAGTACTTC	CASSLYQGANQETQYF
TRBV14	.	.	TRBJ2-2	TGTGCCAGCAGCCAAGCTGTGAACACCGGGGAGCTGTTTTTT	CASSQAVNTGELFF
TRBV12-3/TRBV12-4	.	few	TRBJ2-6	TGTGCCAGCAGGCCTCCGGGGGACGAAGGGGCCAACGTCCTGACTTTC	CASRPPGDEGANVLTF
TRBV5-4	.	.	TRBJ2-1	TGTGCCAGCAGCTTGGGAGAGTCCTACAATGAGCAGTTCTTC	CASSLGESYNEQFF
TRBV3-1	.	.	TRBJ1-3	TGTGCCAGCAGCCTGGGGTTAAACACCATATATTTT	CASSLGLNTIYF
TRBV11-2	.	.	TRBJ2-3	TGTGCCAGCAGCTTAGTCCGAGACTTTGATGGCACAGATACGCAGTATTTT	CASSLVRDFDGTDTQYF
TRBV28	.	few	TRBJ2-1	TGTGCCAGCAGCCAAGTCGGTGAGCAGTTCTTC	CASSQVGEQFF
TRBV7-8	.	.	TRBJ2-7	TGTGCCAGCAGCTTAAGGGGGGAGCAGTACTTC	CASSLRGEQYF
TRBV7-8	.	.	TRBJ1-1	TGTGCCAGCAGCGAGACCGGACCCGGGGTAGGGGAAGCTTTCTTT	CASSETGPGVGEAFF
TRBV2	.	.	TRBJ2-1	TGTGCCAGCAGTGAATTTCCAGGGATTTTGAACGATGAGCAGTTCTTC	CASSEFPGILNDEQFF
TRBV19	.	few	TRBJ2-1	TGTGCCACCCTACCTTGGGGACACGATGAGCAGTTCTTC	CATLPWGHDEQFF
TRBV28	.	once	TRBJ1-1	TGTGCCAGCACCTGGGGCAGCTTCACTGAAGCTTTCTTT	CASTWGSFTEAFF
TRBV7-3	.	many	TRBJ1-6	TGTGCCAGCAGCTTTAACAGGGCTGAACCCCTCCACTTT	CASSFNRAEPLHF
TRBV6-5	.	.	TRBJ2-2	TGTGCCAGCAGCCCCGACTATACCTACACCGGGGAGCTGTTTTTT	CASSPDYTYTGELFF
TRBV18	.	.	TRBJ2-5	TGTGCCAGCTCACCACTTACAGGGACCCAGTACTTC	CASSPLTGTQYF